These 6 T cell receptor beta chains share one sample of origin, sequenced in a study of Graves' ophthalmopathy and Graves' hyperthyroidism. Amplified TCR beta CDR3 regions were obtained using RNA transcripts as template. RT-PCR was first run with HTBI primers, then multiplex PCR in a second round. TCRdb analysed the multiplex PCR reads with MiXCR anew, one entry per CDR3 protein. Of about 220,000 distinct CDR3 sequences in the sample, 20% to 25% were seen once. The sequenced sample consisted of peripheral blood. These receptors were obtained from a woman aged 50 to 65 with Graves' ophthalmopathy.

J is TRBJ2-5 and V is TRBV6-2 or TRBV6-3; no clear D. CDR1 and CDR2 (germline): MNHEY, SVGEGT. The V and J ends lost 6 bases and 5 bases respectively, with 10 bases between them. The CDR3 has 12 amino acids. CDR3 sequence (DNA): TGTGCCAGCAGATCCCCGCGGGAGACCCAGTACTTC. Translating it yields CASRSPRETQYF.

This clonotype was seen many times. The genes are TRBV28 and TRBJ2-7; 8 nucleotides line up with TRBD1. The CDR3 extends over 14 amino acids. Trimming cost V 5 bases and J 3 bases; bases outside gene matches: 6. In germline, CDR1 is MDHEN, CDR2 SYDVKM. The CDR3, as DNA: TGTGCCAGCAGTACAGGGGGGCGGGACTACGAGCAGTACTTC. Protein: CASSTGGRDYEQYF.

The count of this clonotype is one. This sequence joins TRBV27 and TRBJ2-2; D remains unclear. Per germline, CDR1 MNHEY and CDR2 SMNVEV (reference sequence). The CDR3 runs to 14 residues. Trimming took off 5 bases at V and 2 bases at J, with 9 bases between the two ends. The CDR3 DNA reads TGTGCCAGCAGTACGTCAAGAAACACCGGGGAGCTGTTTTTT. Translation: CASSTSRNTGELFF.

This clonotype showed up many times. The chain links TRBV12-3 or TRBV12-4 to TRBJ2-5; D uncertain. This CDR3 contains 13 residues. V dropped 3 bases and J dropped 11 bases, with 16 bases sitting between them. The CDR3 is CASSLLSVKGQYF. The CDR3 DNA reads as TGTGCCAGCAGTTTGTTGTCAGTCAAAGGACAGTACTTC.

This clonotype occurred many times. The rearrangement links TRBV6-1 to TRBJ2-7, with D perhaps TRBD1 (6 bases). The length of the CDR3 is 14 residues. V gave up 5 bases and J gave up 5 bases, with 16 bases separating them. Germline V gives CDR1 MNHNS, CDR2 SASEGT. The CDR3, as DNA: TGTGCCAGCAGTCTCTGGACAGAAGGGGACGAGCAGTACTTC. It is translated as CASSLWTEGDEQYF.

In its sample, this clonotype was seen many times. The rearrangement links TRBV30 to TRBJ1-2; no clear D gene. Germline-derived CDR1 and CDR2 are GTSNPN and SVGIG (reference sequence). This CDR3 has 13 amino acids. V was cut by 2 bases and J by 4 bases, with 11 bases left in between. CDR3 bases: TGTGCCTGGAGTAGGGCCGGTATCTATGGCTACACCTTC. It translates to CAWSRAGIYGYTF.